Below are 5 T cell receptor beta chains sequenced from a single sample in a study of cytomegalovirus exposure and HLA in healthy donors (dated by TCRdb to 2016 to 2017). Library method: the immunoSEQ multiplex PCR assay. The multiplex PCR relied on a mix of 60 forward primers for TCR Vbeta segments and 13 reverse primers for TCR Jbeta segments. TCRdb carries this immuneACCESS record with in-frame sequences only. Its versions omit some clonotypes, under half of them owing to an unresolved V gene in the studies checked, with the rest unexplained. Counted in this sample were tens of thousands of clones; about 74% of them appeared once. Of the sample, roughly 15% is held by the ten largest clones. The specimen was PBMCs. The receptors originated from a woman aged 45 to 65 in good health and CMV-seropositive.

V gene TRBV5-6 combines with J gene TRBJ2-7, with TRBD1 matching 8 bases. The CDR3 is made up of 16 amino acids. Germline lookup yields CDR1 SGHDT and CDR2 YYEEEE. V was pared by 4 bases and J by 0 bases, with 9 bases of the junction left unmatched. In nucleotides, the CDR3 is TGTGCCAGCAGCCGGGCAGGGGGCTACCTCTCCTACGAGCAGTACTTC. Amino acids: CASSRAGGYLSYEQYF.

The chain couples TRBV6-6 to TRBJ1-4; 8 positions agree with TRBD1. Germline loops: CDR1 MNHNY, CDR2 SVGAGI (reference sequence). This CDR3 region has 14 residues. Trimming removed 8 bases from V and 5 bases from J; junction bases left unmatched: 7. CDR3 sequence: CASSRQGSNEKLFF. CDR3 nucleotides: TGTGCCAGCTCCCGACAGGGGTCGAATGAAAAACTGTTTTTT.

This rearrangement joins TRBV7-2 to TRBJ2-7; no definite D call. Germline V gene sequence: CDR1 SGHTA, CDR2 FQGNSA. Trimming removed 6 bases at V and 3 bases at J, with 15 bases between. The CDR3 loop spans 14 amino acids. CDR3 nucleotide sequence: TGTGCCAGCAGTCTAAGCTTTCAAAGCTACGAGCAGTACTTC. Amino acid sequence: CASSLSFQSYEQYF.

This clone was seen a handful of times. J is TRBJ2-7 and V is TRBV5-1, with 8 bases aligning to TRBD1. V lost 4 bases to trimming and J lost 3 bases; unmatched junction nucleotides: 9. This CDR3 contains 15 residues. Per the germline V gene, CDR1 is SGHRS and CDR2 is YFSETQ. This chain's CDR3 is CASSLDSGQGYEQYF. CDR3 bases: TGCGCCAGCAGCCTCGACTCAGGACAGGGCTACGAGCAGTACTTC.

The V gene is TRBV14, the J gene TRBJ2-7; D gene uncertain. V lost 0 bases, J lost 0 bases, and 9 bases lay in between. This CDR3 contains 15 residues. CDR1 is SGHDN, CDR2 FVKESK, per germline. CDR3 loop: CASSQENWSSYEQYF. The CDR3 bases are TGTGCCAGCAGCCAAGAGAACTGGAGCTCCTACGAGCAGTACTTC.